This paragraph reports one T cell receptor (beta chain). This receptor's antigen is unknown. Base qualities are not recorded, but no much larger clone differs from it by a single base. The CDR3 starts with the cysteine, ends with the phenylalanine, and has 16 residues. CDR3 DNA only is kept here, 48 bases in frame from base 1. V and J are truncated by 6 bases and 6 bases respectively, leaving an intervening sequence of 23 bases. The germline V gene yields MDHEN for CDR1 and SYDVKM for CDR2. The data belong to a study of cytotoxic CD8 clonotypes in ibrutinib-treated CLL (dated by TCRdb to about 2021). Regarding the research as a whole: The cohort was composed of some ten relapsed/refractory and roughly 15 treatment-naive patients; IGHV unmutated status was identified in about 17 patients. Partial responses were observed in about 24 patients and complete responses in 2; after a median follow-up of around 64 months, remission was maintained in 14 patients and progression was observed in approximately twelve. Response samples were obtained after a median of approximately eleven months of treatment, with a range of about 6 to 36 months. On average, each sample had about 260,000 productive templates and approximately 100,000 productive rearrangements. Longitudinal samples were available for about 30% of the roughly 86 trial participants. Cryopreserved peripheral blood mononuclear cells were collected at three points: before therapy, at response, and at either sustained remission or disease progression. Every remission and progressive disease sample was obtained while ibrutinib was still being received by the patients. General findings and caveats noted by the study authors: Clonality increased at ibrutinib response, stayed stable in sustained remission, and fell back toward baseline at progression. Sampling times were not matched between sustained-remission and progressing patients, and lymph node repertoires were not studied. Public clonotypes were rare and either shrank or stayed stable during treatment, and the rise in clonality at ibrutinib response reflected expansion of private clonotypes. Baseline clonality exceeded that of age-matched healthy donors and correlated strongly with circulating CD8+ T-cell counts.

Reading the label with the study, this specimen's time point is: 20 to 30 months on ibrutinib. For TCR beta library preparation, roughly 2 micrograms of genomic DNA were extracted from the cryopreserved PBMCs. Longitudinal blood samples from CLL patients on ibrutinib monotherapy underwent high-throughput TCR beta sequencing. The patients took part in an open-label, single-center phase 2 trial of ibrutinib monotherapy. The goal of deep resolution MiSeq sequencing was a depth between 1 in 1 million and 1 in 200,000 T cells, and coverage averaged 10x per clonotype. The immunoSEQ hsTCRB Kit was used to generate the TCR beta libraries. The authors processed their data as follows. Data were analyzed with ImmunoSEQ Data Assistant and ImmunoSEQ Analyzer, with V, D and J genes assigned per IMGT definitions. Clonality, which ranges from 0 to 1, was calculated as one minus the normalized Shannon entropy of productive rearrangement frequencies. Only overrepresented clonotypes making up at least 0.05% of the repertoire of each patient were included in the public clonotype analysis. About a dozen age-matched healthy donor repertoires from immuneACCESS served as clonality controls. In TCRdb, the immuneACCESS table is reduced to in-frame sequences with V and J assigned. These tables do not hold every clone; where another copy was compared, an unresolved V gene accounts for under half, and the others remain unexplained. V and J calls and clone size come straight from that table; D and trimming were deduced from the DNA. Present in this sample are 190,000 or so clones, about 72% of which were seen just once. The ten largest account for 13% of the sample.

This clonotype was obtained from a human donor with chronic lymphocytic leukemia. This receptor chain uses TRBV28 and TRBJ1-2; possibly the D gene is TRBD1, per 6 matching bases. This specimen consisted of PBMCs, obtained after 24 months of ibrutinib treatment. The nucleotide sequence reads TGTGCCAGCAGGGCCGGCAGCCGGGACACAAGAAATGGCTACACCTTC. Its amino acids are CASRAGSRDTRNGYTF.